This T cell receptor (beta chain) stems from a study of identical twins (dated by TCRdb to 2016 to 2017). Study-wide context: To test whether fetal clonotypes persist, the study used deep sequencing on TCR alpha and beta repertoires from monozygotic twins, unrelated adults of various ages, and cord blood. To rule out contamination, replicate twin experiments were performed at different times with different library preparation protocols. Results and caveats for the whole study, not just this receptor: Because the same donors could not be followed over many years, the conclusions depended on cross-sectional statistical analysis. Compared with coincidental sharing between unrelated individuals, an excess of low generation-probability sequences was observed among out-of-frame TCR alpha sequences shared between twins. Excess twin sharing in beta out-of-frame sequences was weaker because fewer shared sequences lowered the signal-to-noise ratio. Invariant T cells such as MAIT and iNKT could partly confound zero-insertion analyses, though diverse VJ usage argued against this for most clonotypes. Abundant cord blood beta clonotypes carried fewer insertions; young adult naive repertoires showed a weaker similar trend, while memory repertoires showed none. Out-of-frame TCR alpha sharing in monozygotic twins was systematically underestimated by recombination models, whereas sharing between unrelated individuals was in agreement with the recombination models.

This clonotype showed up just a few times. No antigen is known for it. The input lacks base qualities; no much larger clone sits a single base away. Counted from cysteine to phenylalanine, this CDR3 has 13 amino acids. Only the CDR3 portion is preserved as DNA: 39 bases, with reading frame beginning at the first base. CDR1 SGHKS and CDR2 YYEKEE were looked up in the germline V gene (reference sequence). The germline ends are 11 bases apart after V is trimmed by 3 bases and J by 7 bases. Every donor was a healthy Caucasian. Three unrelated non-twin adults were also sequenced: a male aged 18 to 30, a male aged 50 to 60 and a female aged 50 to 60. Miltenyi CD45RO+ enrichment and human naive T-cell isolation kits were used to isolate memory (CD45RO+) and naive T cells from PBMC. Library preparation employed 5' RACE. Data came from an Illumina HiSeq 2000. A universal primer binding site was introduced by template switching, and a unique molecular identifier was present in the final cDNA, enabling accurate counting of TCR cDNA molecules. First-strand cDNA for TCR alpha and beta chains was synthesized from specific primers in the conserved constant-segment region. To control for contamination, each cDNA library was double barcoded with a SMART-Mk sample barcode plus Illumina barcodes. TruSeq adapter sequences, together with Illumina sample barcodes, were added in two successive PCR steps. Sequencing of the TCR alpha and beta cDNA libraries was done on the Illumina HiSeq platform using custom primers. From the authors' description of their analysis: Unique molecular identifiers were extracted from raw reads with MiGEC, and CDR3 positions were determined with MiXCR. Recombination models were inferred per individual with the repgenHMM and IGoR tools using an EM algorithm. Shared clonotype analysis was performed with the tcR package in R, normalizing sharing by the product of cloneset sizes. To study raw recombination without the effects of thymic and clonal selection, out-of-frame nonproductive sequences were analyzed. TCRdb took the public reads, trimmed them with fastp at Q25, ran MiXCR for clone calling and kept in-frame beta chains. Rows are unified per CDR3 protein, each entry keeping the most common DNA and genes. These V and J calls derive from TCRdb rather than the authors' analysis. The sample table contains 420,000 or so distinct CDR3 sequences; only one count was recorded for 18% of them. The ten largest account for about 12% of the sample.

The rearrangement combines TRBV5-5 with TRBJ1-5; TRBD1 might be the D gene, on 5 matching bases. The sequencing input was naive T cells sorted from blood. Read against the paper, the sample's cell subset or site label means: cells isolated with a human naive T-cell isolation kit. This clonotype originated in a man aged 45-65 years in good health. Read as DNA, the sequence is TGTGCCAGCAGCTGGTCAGGGCAGCAGCCCCAGCATTTT. Translated, it reads CASSWSGQQPQHF.